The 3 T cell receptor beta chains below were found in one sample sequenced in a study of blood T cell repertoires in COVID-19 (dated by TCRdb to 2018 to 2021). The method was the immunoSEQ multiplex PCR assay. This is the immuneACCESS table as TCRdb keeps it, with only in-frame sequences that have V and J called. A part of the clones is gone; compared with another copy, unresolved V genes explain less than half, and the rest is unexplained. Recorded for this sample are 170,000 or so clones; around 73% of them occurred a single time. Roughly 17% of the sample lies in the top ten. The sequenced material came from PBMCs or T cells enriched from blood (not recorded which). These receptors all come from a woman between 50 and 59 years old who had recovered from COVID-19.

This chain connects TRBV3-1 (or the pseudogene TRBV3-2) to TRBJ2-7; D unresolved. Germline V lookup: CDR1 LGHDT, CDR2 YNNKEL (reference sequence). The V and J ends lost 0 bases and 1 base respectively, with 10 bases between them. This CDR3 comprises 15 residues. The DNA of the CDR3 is TGTGCCAGCAGCCAAGATCTCGTGACATCCTACGAGCAGTACTTC. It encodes CASSQDLVTSYEQYF.

The CDR3 nucleotides are TGTGCCAGCAGCCAGGGGGGAGGTTTAATCTTGAATGGCTACACCTTC. Amino acid sequence: CASSQGGGLILNGYTF. The genes are TRBV3-1 (or the pseudogene TRBV3-2) and TRBJ1-2; the D gene is possibly TRBD1 (5 bases). Trimming shortened V by 3 bases and J by 6 bases, and 20 bases separated the two germline ends. Germline CDR1 LGHDT, CDR2 YNNKEL (reference sequence). This CDR3 has 16 amino acids.

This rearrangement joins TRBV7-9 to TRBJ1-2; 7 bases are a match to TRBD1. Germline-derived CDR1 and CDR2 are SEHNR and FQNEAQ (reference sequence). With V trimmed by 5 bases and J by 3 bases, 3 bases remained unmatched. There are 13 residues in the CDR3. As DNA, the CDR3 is TGTGCCAGCAGCCTGGGACAGTACTATGGCTACACCTTC. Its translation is CASSLGQYYGYTF.